Sequencing of this TCR beta chain was carried out in a study of CD8+CD57+ T cells in acquired aplastic anemia. Overall study findings and caveats: Nearly 30 CD8+ CDR3 sequences were shared between patients and controls. Significance was not reached for CD8+ Simpson's diversity between patients and controls.

The V and J ends lost 1 base and 7 bases respectively, with 14 bases between them. The V gene's germline CDR1 is SNHLY and CDR2 FYNNEI. The CDR3 runs 15 residues. TCR beta VDJ and CDR3 were profiled, and genomic DNA was the template. TCRdb ran MiXCR on the reads and lists one entry per CDR3 protein. This sample has roughly 290,000 distinct CDR3 sequences; approximately 57% occur once, and the top ten carry roughly 1.2%. Comments on this clonotype: The antigen is unknown.

CD8+CD57+ cell expansion, shown by flow cytometry, had occurred in the patients selected for sequencing. Sequenced: sorted CD4+, CD8+, or CD8+CD57+ T cells (not recorded which) from PBMCs. The sequence was collected from a human donor with aplastic anemia. The genes are TRBV2 and TRBJ2-1, with D perhaps given as TRBD1 or TRBD2 (5 bases each). The CDR3 is CASSEGFGTRNEQFF. DNA of the CDR3: TGTGCCAGCAGTGAAGGGTTCGGGACGAGGAATGAGCAGTTCTTC.